The 24 T cell receptor beta chains below all came from one sample that was sequenced in a study of cytomegalovirus exposure and HLA in healthy donors. Profiling relied on immunoSEQ multiplex PCR, and the TCRdb table lists in-frame clones only, not all of them. The top ten clones hold 4.5% to 5.5% of a sample with some 150,000 clones, over 80% of them seen once. Input material: PBMCs. These receptors originate from a man aged 18-30 years in good health and CMV-seropositive.

This CDR3 is CATSRVTGQYEQYF. CDR3 DNA sequence: TGTGCCACCAGCAGAGTGACAGGGCAGTACGAGCAGTACTTC. This chain joins TRBV15 and TRBJ2-7, with TRBD1 matching 7 bases. Germline V gene sequence: CDR1 LNHNV, CDR2 YYDKDF (reference sequence). The CDR3 length is 14 residues. Trimming removed 1 base from V and 4 bases from J; junction bases left unmatched: 4.

The J gene is TRBJ2-4, the V gene TRBV5-1; D is undetermined. Trimming cost V 0 bases and J 5 bases, with 9 bases left between them. Germline lookup yields CDR1 SGHRS and CDR2 YFSETQ. CDR3 length: 14 amino acids. CDR3 bases: TGCGCCAGCAGCTTGGAAACAGAACAAAACATTCAGTACTTC. It translates to CASSLETEQNIQYF.

Only one count was recorded for this clone. The chain links TRBV15 to TRBJ2-3; TRBD2 matches 8 bases. Trimming cost V 5 bases and J 2 bases; bases outside gene matches: 3. The germline gives CDR1 LNHNV, CDR2 YYDKDF (reference sequence). The CDR3 has 14 residues. CDR3 coding DNA: TGTGCCACCAGCTTTAGCGGGACCACAGATACGCAGTATTTT. Protein: CATSFSGTTDTQYF.

The chain recombines TRBV30 with TRBJ2-1; D unclear. The CDR3 has 13 residues. Per the germline V gene, CDR1 is GTSNPN and CDR2 is SVGIG (reference sequence). V lost 1 base and J 5 bases, leaving 9 bases between the germline ends. Here the CDR3 DNA reads TGTGCCTGGAGTGATAGACATGACAATGAGCAGTTCTTC. It codes for CAWSDRHDNEQFF. Full variable domain (remainder filled in from reference TRBV30 and TRBJ2-1): SQTIHQWPATLVQPVGSPLSLECTVEGTSNPNLYWYRQAAGRGLQLLFYSVGIGQISSEVPQNLSASRPQDRQFILSSKKLLLSDSGFYLCAWSDRHDNEQFFGPGTRLTVL.

The V call is TRBV19, the J call TRBJ2-7; D is undetermined. V lost 3 bases and J lost 2, with 11 bases in between. This CDR3 has 14 residues. Germline values: CDR1 LNHDA, CDR2 SQIVND (reference sequence). CDR3 sequence (DNA): TGTGCCAGTAGTATTCCTACTCCACCCTACGAGCAGTACTTC. Translated, it gives CASSIPTPPYEQYF.

The V and J genes are TRBV5-5 and TRBJ1-5, with TRBD1 identical over 7 bases. V lost 4 bases and J lost 1; bases outside the gene matches: 5. The CDR3 consists of 15 residues. Germline V gives CDR1 SGHKS, CDR2 YYEKEE (reference sequence). The CDR3 DNA sequence: TGTGCCAGCAGCCTACTGGGACAGAGCAATCAGCCCCAGCATTTT. It translates to CASSLLGQSNQPQHF.

The V and J genes are TRBV25-1 and TRBJ1-2; D remains ambiguous. This CDR3 is 12 amino acids long. Trimming left V 0 bases short and J 6 bases short, with 5 bases between. CDR1 is MGHDK and CDR2 is SYGVNS in the germline V gene. CDR3 amino acids: CASSEYEDGYTF. Here the CDR3 DNA reads TGTGCCAGCAGTGAATACGAGGATGGCTACACCTTC.

This chain uses TRBV28 with TRBJ1-3; D is unresolved. CDR1 and CDR2 (germline): MDHEN, SYDVKM. The CDR3 extends over 17 amino acids. The ends were cut back, 4 bases at V and 0 bases at J, with 16 bases in the middle. CDR3 coding DNA: TGTGCCAGCAGTTCCGGGTCTCCCGTATACTCTGGAAACACCATATATTTT. Its protein product is CASSSGSPVYSGNTIYF. The full variable domain, its missing parts supplied by reference TRBV28 and TRBJ1-3, is DVKVTQSSRYLVKRTGEKVFLECVQDMDHENMFWYRQDPGLGLRLIYFSYDVKMKEKGDIPEGYSVSREKKERFSLILESASTNQTSMYLCASSSGSPVYSGNTIYFGEGSWLTVV.

The chain is built from TRBV2 and TRBJ2-1; 7 nucleotides agree with TRBD2. The trim removed 5 bases at V and 0 bases at J, leaving 4 bases unmatched. The germline CDR1 and CDR2 sequences are SNHLY and FYNNEI. The CDR3 sequence is 15 residues long. The CDR3 nucleotides read TGTGCCAGCAGTTTAGCGGGTAGCTCCTACAATGAGCAGTTCTTC. Translated: CASSLAGSSYNEQFF.

The rearrangement uses TRBV18 and TRBJ1-6; the D gene is possibly TRBD1 (5 bases). Germline V gene sequence: CDR1 KGHSH, CDR2 LQKENI. The CDR3 has 13 residues. Trimming shortened V by 6 bases and J by 7 bases, and 10 bases separated the two germline ends. This CDR3 reads CASSDSSNSPLHF. In nucleotides, the CDR3 is TGTGCCAGCTCCGACAGCAGCAATTCACCCCTCCACTTT.

The gene calls are TRBV5-8 and TRBJ1-2, with a tentative D call TRBD1 (6 bases). Germline V CDR1 and CDR2: SGHTS, YDEGEE. Trimming removed 4 bases at V and 0 bases at J, with 22 bases between. The CDR3 is 18 amino acids. CDR3 nucleotide sequence: TGTGCCAGCAGCCACTCGGGGGGCCGGCTCGGGTCTAACTATGGCTACACCTTC. This encodes CASSHSGGRLGSNYGYTF.

V is TRBV5-4 and J is TRBJ2-3, with 8 bases identical to TRBD2. The germline V gene encodes CDR1 SGHNT and CDR2 YYREEE (reference sequence). The CDR3 runs 14 residues. The V gene end was trimmed by 3 bases and the J gene end by 3 bases; junction bases not matched to a gene: 3. The CDR3 nucleotides are TGTGCCAGCAGCTCACTAGCGGAGACAGATACGCAGTATTTT. Translating it yields CASSSLAETDTQYF. Looking up the rest from reference TRBV5-4 and TRBJ2-3 gives the full variable domain: ETGVTQSPTHLIKTRGQQVTLRCSSQSGHNTVSWYQQALGQGPQFIFQYYREEENGRGNFPPRFSGLQFPNYSSELNVNALELDDSALYLCASSSLAETDTQYFGPGTRLTVL.

The CDR3 loop is CASSPTPGLEGGELFF. The CDR3 bases are TGTGCCAGCTCACCCACCCCGGGACTAGAGGGCGGGGAGCTGTTTTTT. The chain couples TRBV18 to TRBJ2-2; the match to TRBD2 covers 8 bases. Germline values: CDR1 KGHSH, CDR2 LQKENI. Losses at the gene ends were 3 bases for V and 7 bases for J; bases not matched to a gene: 10. The length of the CDR3 is 16 residues.

This clone was picked up one time. J is TRBJ1-1 and V is TRBV28; 9 bases are a match to TRBD1. Germline CDR1 is MDHEN and CDR2 is SYDVKM. With 6 bases clipped from V and 6 bases from J, the junction kept 8 bases outside the gene matches. CDR3 length: 14 residues. DNA for the CDR3: TGTGCCAGCAGCCTTGGACAGGGGAGGTCTGAAGCTTTCTTT. This encodes CASSLGQGRSEAFF.

The chain couples TRBV7-3 to TRBJ1-2; weak D call: TRBD1 (6 bases). Germline V CDR1 and CDR2: SGHTA, FQGTGA. V dropped 2 bases and J dropped 6 bases, with 10 bases sitting between them. The CDR3 has 13 amino acids. The CDR3 loop is CASSLSPGDGYTF. In DNA form, the CDR3 reads TGTGCCAGCAGCTTATCGCCAGGGGATGGCTACACCTTC.

The CDR3: CASSLEGANGYTF. The CDR3 DNA is TGTGCCAGCAGTTTGGAGGGGGCAAATGGCTACACCTTC. V gene TRBV27 combines with J gene TRBJ1-2; 7 bases map to TRBD1. This CDR3 has 13 amino acids. V was pared by 3 bases and J by 6 bases, with 4 bases of the junction left unmatched. Germline CDR1 MNHEY, CDR2 SMNVEV (reference sequence).

V and J are TRBV28 and TRBJ1-4, with TRBD1 matching over 8 bases. After removal of 5 bases from V and 6 bases from J, the junction contained 5 bases not matched to a gene. Germline V gene sequence: CDR1 MDHEN, CDR2 SYDVKM. The CDR3 spans 14 residues. CDR3 loop: CASSPGQADEKLFF. The DNA of the CDR3 is TGTGCCAGCAGTCCGGGACAGGCCGATGAAAAACTGTTTTTT.

The V gene is TRBV2, the J gene TRBJ1-5; D gene unclear. Germline V CDR1 and CDR2: SNHLY, FYNNEI. The CDR3 is made up of 15 amino acids. Trimming shortened V by 4 bases and J by 0 bases, and 10 bases separated the two germline ends. This CDR3 reads CASSGQISSNQPQHF. The DNA of the CDR3 is TGTGCCAGCAGTGGACAAATTTCTAGCAATCAGCCCCAGCATTTT.

The chain joins TRBV10-3 to TRBJ2-7; perhaps TRBD2 as D (5 bases). With 3 bases removed from V and 2 bases from J, the gap between germline ends came to 8 bases. CDR3 size: 13 residues. CDR1 is ENHRY, CDR2 SYGVKD, per germline. CDR3 in amino acids: CAISELGTYEQYF. The CDR3 coding sequence is TGTGCCATCAGTGAACTAGGGACCTACGAGCAGTACTTC.

Notes on this clone: This sample also contains other DNA sequences that code for the same CDR3. The chain couples TRBV30 to TRBJ2-7, with 12 bases lining up with TRBD1. Germline CDR1 GTSNPN, CDR2 SVGIG (reference sequence). This CDR3 is 15 amino acids long. Trimming took 3 bases from V and 3 from J; bases not matched to a gene: 6. The DNA for the CDR3 is TGTGCCTGGAGCGCCGGGACAGGGGGCCTCTACGAGCAGTACTTC. Translating it yields CAWSAGTGGLYEQYF.

The rearrangement uses TRBV6-5 and TRBJ2-5, with 7 nucleotides matching TRBD2. With 3 bases clipped from V and 4 bases from J, the junction kept 5 bases outside the gene matches. This CDR3 contains 14 residues. Germline assignment: CDR1 MNHEY and CDR2 SVGAGI. In DNA form, the CDR3 reads TGTGCCAGCAGTTATGGCGGGGAGGGAGAGACCCAGTACTTC. This encodes CASSYGGEGETQYF.

The chain combines TRBV5-1 with TRBJ2-1; 11 nucleotides agree with TRBD2. The CDR3 has 17 residues. With 0 bases clipped from V and 7 bases from J, the junction kept 9 bases outside the gene matches. Per germline, CDR1 SGHRS and CDR2 YFSETQ. As DNA, the CDR3 is TGCGCCAGCAGCTTGGCTAGCGGGGGGCCGGTGGGGAATGAGCAGTTCTTC. The encoded protein is CASSLASGGPVGNEQFF.

The rearrangement uses TRBV9 and TRBJ2-2; D might be TRBD2 (6 bases). The V gene's germline CDR1 is SGDLS and CDR2 YYNGEE. V lost 2 bases and J 4 bases, leaving 12 bases between the germline ends. The CDR3 contains 15 residues. CDR3 nucleotides: TGTGCCAGCAGCGTTGGAGGGATTGGCACCGGGGAGCTGTTTTTT. This sequence encodes CASSVGGIGTGELFF.

The chain has TRBV25-1 and TRBJ2-1, with TRBD2 matching 9 bases. In germline, CDR1 is MGHDK, CDR2 SYGVNS. The CDR3 is 14 amino acids. J lost 9 bases, V lost 6 bases, and 9 bases had no gene match. This CDR3 is CASSVASGKGEQFF. As DNA, the CDR3 is TGTGCCAGCAGCGTAGCTAGCGGGAAGGGTGAGCAGTTCTTC.